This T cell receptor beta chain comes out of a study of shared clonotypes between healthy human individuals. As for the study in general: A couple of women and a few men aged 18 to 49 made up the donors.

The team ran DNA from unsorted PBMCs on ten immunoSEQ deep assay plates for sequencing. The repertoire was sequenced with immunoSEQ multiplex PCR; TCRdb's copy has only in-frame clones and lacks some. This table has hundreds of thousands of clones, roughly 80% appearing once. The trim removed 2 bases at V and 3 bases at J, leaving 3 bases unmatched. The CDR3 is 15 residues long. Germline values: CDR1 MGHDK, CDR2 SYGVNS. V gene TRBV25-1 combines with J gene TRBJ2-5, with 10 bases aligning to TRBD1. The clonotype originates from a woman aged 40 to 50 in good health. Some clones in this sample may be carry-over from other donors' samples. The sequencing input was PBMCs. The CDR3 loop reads CASSEAGTGEETQYF. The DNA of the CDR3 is TGTGCCAGCAGTGAAGCCGGGACAGGGGAAGAGACCCAGTACTTC. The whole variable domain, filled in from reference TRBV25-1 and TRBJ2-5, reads EADIYQTPRYLVIGTGKKITLECSQTMGHDKMYWYQQDPGMELHLIHYSYGVNSTEKGDLSSESTVSRIRTEHFPLTLESARPSHTSQYLCASSEAGTGEETQYFGPGTRLLVL.